This TCR beta chain was identified during a study of cytomegalovirus exposure and HLA in healthy donors. It was with 60 Vbeta and 13 Jbeta primers that the PCR ran. Clones were read by immunoSEQ multiplex PCR, and TCRdb kept only the in-frame ones, dropping some. The table shows more than 130,000 clones, with around three quarters occurring only once. With regard to this clone: Its antigen is unknown.

Study results and caveats: A prior analysis recorded that most TCR beta V segments were productive about 90% or about 30% of the time. It was about 150 TCR beta chains that were listed as cytomegalovirus-associated. When analyzed later, a missense DCLRE1C variant was found to be linked to TCR beta V- and J-gene trimming. A few of the chains that were CMV-associated were confirmed in vitro to be specific for CMV antigens.

V gave up 2 bases and J gave up 5 bases, with 16 bases separating them. Germline V CDR1 and CDR2: MNHEY, SMNVEV (reference sequence). This CDR3 region has 17 residues. This clonotype originated in a man aged 40-55 years in good health and CMV-seropositive. This chain connects TRBV27 to TRBJ1-6; TRBD1 might be the D (5 bases). Sequencing was done on a sample of PBMCs. CDR3 bases: TGTGCCAGCAGTTTAGGAGTGTTGGGAGGGGATAATTCACCCCTCCACTTT. It specifies CASSLGVLGGDNSPLHF.